One and the same sample provided the 18 T cell receptor beta chains below, sequenced in a study of blood T cells in healthy people across ages. For the second PCR, which ran for about 6 to 12 cycles, a sample-barcoded 5' primer and a J-beta primer mix were used. One entry per CDR3 protein results from TCRdb running MiXCR on the 5' RACE reads. The repertoire holds approximately 1,000,000 distinct CDR3 sequences, with around two fifths as singletons. Sequenced input: blood. The source of these receptors is a man aged 18 to 30 in good health.

The rearrangement joins TRBV4-1 to TRBJ2-1; D gene unclear. V lost 0 bases to trimming and J lost 0 bases, with 12 bases between them. Germline V lookup: CDR1 MGHRA, CDR2 YSYEKL. There are 17 residues in the CDR3. The CDR3 region has the DNA TGCGCCAGCAGCCAAGAATGGGTGGCCCTCTCCTACAATGAGCAGTTCTTC. This encodes CASSQEWVALSYNEQFF.

This clonotype was found a few times. The chain has TRBV12-3 or TRBV12-4 and TRBJ2-2, with unresolved D. V lost 1 base and J lost 0, with 6 bases in between. The CDR3 length is 15 residues. Here the CDR3 reads CASSLGTPNTGELFF. CDR3 bases: TGTGCCAGCAGTTTAGGTACCCCGAACACCGGGGAGCTGTTTTTT.

The chain combines TRBV29-1 with TRBJ2-5, with a tentative D call TRBD1 (5 bases). The CDR3 has 13 amino acids. Germline CDR1 reads SQVTM; CDR2 reads ANQGSEA. With 4 bases removed from V and 10 bases from J, the gap between germline ends came to 19 bases. CDR3 sequence reads: CSVGVTAREDQYF. The CDR3 DNA reads TGCAGCGTTGGGGTGACAGCAAGAGAGGACCAGTACTTC.

This sequence joins TRBV11-2 and TRBJ2-1; D remains ambiguous. This CDR3 is 17 amino acids long. Germline lookup yields CDR1 SGHAT and CDR2 FQNNGV. Trimming removed 0 bases at V and 3 bases at J, with 15 bases between. The CDR3 loop is CASSLEVGEQDYNEQFF. CDR3 DNA sequence: TGTGCCAGCAGCTTAGAAGTAGGAGAGCAGGACTACAATGAGCAGTTCTTC.

This clonotype has only a few counts. The CDR3 nucleotides read TGTGCCAGCAGCCCCCGGGACAGAGAGATTAACACTGAAGCTTTCTTT. It is translated as CASSPRDREINTEAFF. V gene TRBV9 combines with J gene TRBJ1-1; 7 bases align to TRBD1. This CDR3 comprises 16 residues. With 4 bases clipped from V and 2 bases from J, the junction kept 11 bases outside the gene matches. The germline V gene encodes CDR1 SGDLS and CDR2 YYNGEE. Variable domain in full (rest from reference TRBV9 and TRBJ1-1): DSGVTQTPKHLITATGQRVTLRCSPRSGDLSVYWYQQSLDQGLQFLIQYYNGEERAKGNILERFSAQQFPDLHSELNLSSLELGDSALYFCASSPRDREINTEAFFGQGTRLTVV.

The V gene is TRBV5-6, the J gene TRBJ1-2, with D tentatively TRBD1 (6 bases). In germline, CDR1 is SGHDT, CDR2 YYEEEE. Deletions cut 6 bases from V and 4 bases from J, with 22 bases between. The CDR3 sequence is 16 residues long. In nucleotides, the CDR3 is TGTGCCAGCACCTATATTGACAGCCCCAGGGGCTATGGCTACACCTTC. Translated, it gives CASTYIDSPRGYGYTF.

This clonotype was found a few times. The genes are TRBV20-1 and TRBJ2-7, with 8 bases that match TRBD1. The CDR3 contains 15 residues. The germline CDR1 and CDR2 sequences are DFQATT and SNEGSKA (reference sequence). Trimming cost V 6 bases and J 1 base; bases outside gene matches: 11. In DNA, the CDR3 is TGCAGTGCCTTGGCCTACCGGGACAGGTCCTACGAGCAGTACTTC. This gives the protein CSALAYRDRSYEQYF.

This clonotype was counted a few times. The chain combines TRBV7-3 with TRBJ2-1, with D unclear. Germline V gene sequence: CDR1 SGHTA, CDR2 FQGTGA. The CDR3 length is 16 residues. V was cut by 4 bases and J by 4 bases, with 17 bases left in between. In nucleotides, the CDR3 is TGTGCCAGCAGCTCCGACCGGGCTCAGAAATACAATGAGCAGTTCTTC. Protein: CASSSDRAQKYNEQFF.

CDR3 in DNA: TGCGCCAGCAGCAGAACTAGCGGGGGAGCGTATACGCAGTATTTT. Its translation: CASSRTSGGAYTQYF. The V and J genes are TRBV5-1 and TRBJ2-3, with 11 bases matching TRBD2. The trim removed 4 bases at V and 7 bases at J, leaving 8 bases unmatched. From germline, CDR1 is SGHRS and CDR2 YFSETQ. The CDR3 runs 15 residues.

This clonotype has just a few counts. The genes are TRBV6-2 or TRBV6-3 and TRBJ1-4; D is unresolved. The germline CDR1 and CDR2 sequences are MNHEY and SVGEGT. The CDR3 is 13 amino acids. Trimming shortened V by 6 bases and J by 7 bases, and 12 bases separated the two germline ends. The CDR3 coding sequence is TGTGCCAGCAGAGGAGGTTCGGCTGAAAAACTGTTTTTT. Translation gives CASRGGSAEKLFF.

This sequence joins TRBV5-1 and TRBJ1-1, with 8 bases identical to TRBD1. The germline V gene has CDR1 SGHRS and CDR2 YFSETQ. The V and J ends lost 4 bases and 0 bases, in that order; junction bases with no gene match: 14. The CDR3 length is 18 residues. The CDR3 region is CASSRTTGGSVVNTEAFF. The CDR3 DNA reads as TGCGCCAGCAGCCGAACCACAGGGGGAAGTGTGGTGAACACTGAAGCTTTCTTT.

The chain combines TRBV7-8 with TRBJ1-1; maybe TRBD1 (6 bases). This CDR3 contains 14 residues. The ends were cut back, 0 bases at V and 4 bases at J, with 9 bases in the middle. Germline CDR1 is SGHVS and CDR2 is FQNEAQ. DNA of the CDR3: TGTGCCAGCAGCTTAGCGGAGGGGGTCACTGAAGCTTTCTTT. Its translation is CASSLAEGVTEAFF.

The chain combines TRBV5-4 with TRBJ2-3, with 12 bases aligning to TRBD2. V lost 4 bases, J lost 0 bases, and 15 bases stayed unmatched. Germline V gene data show CDR1 as SGHNT and CDR2 as YYREEE (reference sequence). The CDR3 runs to 20 residues. CDR3 sequence reads: CASSPPGASGGAYSTDTQYF. For the CDR3, the DNA is TGTGCCAGCAGCCCGCCGGGTGCTAGCGGGGGGGCCTATAGCACAGATACGCAGTATTTT.

The V and J genes are TRBV3-1 and TRBJ2-5; D ambiguous. The CDR3 is 13 residues long. With 5 bases removed from V and 5 bases from J, the gap between germline ends came to 12 bases. CDR1 and CDR2 (germline): LGHDT, YNNKEL (reference sequence). CDR3: CASSTGLTETQYF. CDR3 bases: TGTGCCAGCAGCACGGGCCTCACGGAGACCCAGTACTTC.

The rearrangement links TRBV20-1 to TRBJ2-7; TRBD1 agrees at 10 bases. Trimming cost V 1 base and J 4 bases; bases outside gene matches: 16. The CDR3 consists of 18 residues. Germline V gene sequence: CDR1 DFQATT, CDR2 SNEGSKA (reference sequence). This CDR3 is CSARVASGQGTLPYEQYF. In DNA form, the CDR3 reads TGCAGTGCTAGAGTGGCGTCGGGACAGGGGACTTTGCCATACGAGCAGTACTTC.

In this sample, this clonotype turned up many times. V usage is TRBV7-2 and J usage is TRBJ2-3, with 8 nucleotides matching TRBD2. Per germline, CDR1 SGHTA and CDR2 FQGNSA. Trimming removed 3 bases from V and 2 bases from J; junction bases left unmatched: 10. There are 17 residues in the CDR3. CDR3 in DNA: TGTGCCAGCAGCTTTCCCCCGGGCGGGGGGCCCACAGATACGCAGTATTTT. As protein: CASSFPPGGGPTDTQYF.

The chain is built from TRBV7-2 and TRBJ2-3, with 7 positions matching TRBD1. V dropped 2 bases and J dropped 0; count of bases not matched to a gene: 5. The CDR3 is 16 amino acids. Germline CDR1 reads SGHTA; CDR2 reads FQGNSA. In nucleotides, the CDR3 is TGTGCCAGCAGCTTATGGCTGGACAGGAGCACAGATACGCAGTATTTT. Protein: CASSLWLDRSTDTQYF.

This clonotype was counted only a few times. V gene TRBV20-1 combines with J gene TRBJ1-5; D uncertain. V was trimmed by 6 bases and J by 0 bases, leaving 15 bases between them. Germline CDR1 DFQATT, CDR2 SNEGSKA (reference sequence). The CDR3 length is 15 residues. CDR3 in DNA: TGCAGTGCAGTCTTTGTTGGCCCTAGCAATCAGCCCCAGCATTTT. This translates into CSAVFVGPSNQPQHF.